This is a list of T cell receptor beta chains from one sample in a study of T cells after yellow fever vaccination. Using its own MiXCR run on the 5' RACE reads, TCRdb lists one record per CDR3 protein. The top ten hold 15% to 20% of the sample, which has a few hundred thousand distinct CDR3 sequences, around 7.3% seen once. Sequencing used PBMCs, obtained approximately 40 days after the first yellow fever vaccination. The source is a man aged 18 to 30 who received the YFV17D yellow fever vaccine. Both conserved end residues are trimmed from each CDR3. Fields, in order: V gene, D gene, J gene, CDR3 protein. D genes are given only for firm matches.

>TRBV5-4|-|TRBJ2-2
ASSLSQGSLTGELF
>TRBV29-1|-|TRBJ1-4
SVVGFNEKLF
>TRBV29-1|-|TRBJ2-6
SVEDSGRTSHSGANVLT
>TRBV6-2/TRBV6-3|-|TRBJ1-1
AGHRDGNTEAF
>TRBV18|TRBD1|TRBJ1-1
ASSLLGTENTEAF
>TRBV9|TRBD1|TRBJ1-4
ASSVTGATNEKLF
>TRBV29-1|-|TRBJ2-2
SVEKGTGELF
>TRBV10-3|-|TRBJ2-7
AISVANSYEQY
>TRBV12-3/TRBV12-4|-|TRBJ2-7
ASSFGRGLGEQY
>TRBV12-3/TRBV12-4|-|TRBJ1-2
ASSPGAYAWNGYT
>TRBV25-1|-|TRBJ1-2
ASSEYKRGQGYT
>TRBV14|-|TRBJ1-2
ASRDTNYGYT
>TRBV20-1|TRBD2|TRBJ2-3
SARTSGSRTDTQY
>TRBV7-9|-|TRBJ2-5
ASRYRVGETQY
>TRBV12-3/TRBV12-4|-|TRBJ2-5
ASSFSEYQETQY
>TRBV20-1|-|TRBJ1-5
SARATHGLDQPQH
>TRBV12-3/TRBV12-4|-|TRBJ1-5
ASSLGLVGNQPQH
>TRBV2|TRBD2|TRBJ2-2
ASRGLANTGELF
>TRBV5-1|TRBD1|TRBJ1-4
ASSQGVWDNEKLF
>TRBV2|-|TRBJ2-1
ASSVPLATSYNEQF
>TRBV20-1|TRBD1|TRBJ2-7
SARDPGQFYEQY
>TRBV6-4|-|TRBJ2-2
ASSDSGQGHTGELF
>TRBV10-3|-|TRBJ1-3
AISRGSGNTIY
>TRBV5-1|TRBD2|TRBJ2-5
ASSPSNSGLQETQY
>TRBV24-1|-|TRBJ2-2
ATEGDSGELF
>TRBV21-1|-|TRBJ1-1
ASSKNAGGHMNTEAF
>TRBV29-1|TRBD2|TRBJ2-1
SVGTSRNNEQF
>TRBV20-1|TRBD2|TRBJ2-3
SAGSGGVSDTQY
>TRBV6-4|TRBD1|TRBJ1-5
ASSETGQQPQH